These T cell receptor beta chains were read from a single sample in a study of cytomegalovirus exposure and HLA in healthy donors. Clones were read by immunoSEQ multiplex PCR, and TCRdb kept only the in-frame ones, dropping some. The clone table shows 60,000 to 80,000 clones, with the ten largest holding 0.8% to 1%. The sequenced sample consisted of PBMCs. The receptors stem from a boy aged 5 to 17 in good health and CMV-seronegative. CDR3s include the opening cysteine and the closing phenylalanine or tryptophan.

J gene	V gene	CDR3 protein
TRBJ2-5	TRBV5-1	CASSLGLAGGVGETQYF
TRBJ1-1	TRBV5-1	CASSWGTEVGSTEAFF
TRBJ1-2	TRBV5-1	CASSLAEGPANYGYTF
TRBJ2-3	TRBV9	CASSVLAGLSTDTQYF
TRBJ1-1	TRBV11-1	CASSRQFVSTEAFF
TRBJ1-6	TRBV9	CASSAGRGYNSPLHF
TRBJ2-3	TRBV7-9	CASSFSGPSTDTQYF
TRBJ2-1	TRBV9	CASSVETGSYNEQFF
TRBJ2-7	TRBV7-9	CASSSQGQGNYEQYF
TRBJ2-7	TRBV29-1	CSVRQGAGEQYF
TRBJ1-1	TRBV4-1	CASSQEGPTEAFF
TRBJ2-5	TRBV9	CASSYRGDFQETQYF
TRBJ2-7	TRBV6-5	CASQRTSTHEQYF
TRBJ1-4	TRBV5-1	CASSLGLGFDEKLFF
TRBJ2-7	TRBV25-1	CASSELHQADEQYF
TRBJ2-1	TRBV29-1	CSGTSGDEQFF
TRBJ1-4	TRBV6-6	CASSYRGGEKLFF
TRBJ2-7	TRBV4-1	CASSQNPTSGGRVGEQYF
TRBJ1-2	TRBV6-6	CASSWRGQGLYGYTF
TRBJ2-5	TRBV15	CATATSEDETQYF
TRBJ1-1	TRBV7-9	CASRSDLTIEAFF
TRBJ2-1	TRBV7-9	CASSLVTGGARNEQFF
TRBJ2-1	TRBV6-6	CASSDGTRDYNEQFF
TRBJ1-1	TRBV5-1	CASPDLIRGQSCWTEAFF
TRBJ2-2	TRBV9	CASSVGILAGPGELFF
TRBJ2-3	TRBV30	CASDRGNPDTQYF